This T cell receptor beta chain was captured by sequencing in a study of Ad26.COV2.S vaccination and SARS-CoV-2 variants (dated by TCRdb to 2020 to 2023). For the wider study: Vaccine-arm donors were drawn from COV1001, a multicentre, randomized, double-blind, placebo-controlled phase I-IIa trial of Ad26.COV2.S in healthy adults. Ad26.COV2.S was administered intramuscularly at a dose of 5x10^10 or 1x10^11 viral particles, either as one shot or as two shots given 56 days apart. Sequencing of the TCRbeta repertoire served to evaluate the specificity and breadth of SARS-CoV-2-reactive T cell receptors following Ad26.COV2.S vaccination. The TCR-sequenced set comprised approximately 32 samples: around 20 Ad26.COV2.S vaccine recipients, 5 placebo recipients and 8 SARS-CoV-2 convalescent individuals. Trial participants were randomized into five groups of five: low-dose or high-dose Ad26.COV2.S given once or twice, or placebo on both occasions. Blinding of investigators to trial group allocation was maintained during experiments and outcome assessment. What the study reported, not specific to this receptor: After vaccination, substantial breadth of spike-specific CD8+ and CD4+ T cell responses was reported. Compared with placebo recipients, Ad26.COV2.S recipients showed higher spike-specific TCR breadth (P = 0.0014). The study was not powered to compare responses between vaccine doses or regimens. According to the authors, total T cell responses may have been underestimated by the TCR breadth and depth analyses. Vaccine and placebo recipients had comparable non-spike TCR breadth, which fits with the vaccine containing only spike.

This sample's treatment or condition label indicates: some 20 received Ad26.COV2.S at low or high dose, single or two shots; several received placebo; per-sample allocation not given. Repertoires of vaccine and placebo recipients were sequenced from samples taken on day 63 after the first injection. In Cohort 1b, 25 adults aged 18-55 years were enrolled at a single site in Boston, USA, between 29 July and 7 August 2020. Ad26.COV2.S was a replication-incompetent adenovirus type 26 vector that expressed a prefusion-stabilized SARS-CoV-2 spike protein derived from the original Wuhan strain. The CDR3 has 15 amino acids, counting the end cysteine and phenylalanine. This entry keeps only the CDR3 DNA: 45 bases, framed from base 1. Relative to germline, V is 5 bases shorter and J is 2 bases shorter, with 13 bases between their ends. From a lookup of the germline V gene (reference sequence), CDR1 and CDR2 are LNHNV and YYDKDF.

As for this clone: The antigen it binds to is not known. Base qualities are not at hand, and no much larger clone is one base apart.

The immunoSEQ Assay was the method used to sequence TCRbeta CDR3 regions. After extraction, genomic DNA underwent amplification by bias-controlled multiplex PCR, followed by high-throughput sequencing. The published analysis was carried out like this. To quantify the absolute abundance of each unique TCRbeta CDR3 region, sequences were collapsed and filtered. Usable DNA was measured by amplifying reference genes present in all nucleated cells, and TCRbeta template counts were normalized to that usable DNA to estimate T cell fraction. Repertoire TCRs were annotated as SARS-CoV-2-specific when V gene, CDR3 amino acid sequence and J gene were exactly matched to a known reactive TCR set. MIRA supplied the reference SARS-CoV-2 TCR set, which was filtered for enrichment in COVID-19-positive ImmuneCODE repertoires so that public or cross-reactive TCRs were removed. Using the MIRA antigens, annotated TCRs were further analysed by specific ORF or by position within an ORF. Breadth was defined as annotated unique rearrangements over total unique productive rearrangements; depth was the summed frequency of those rearrangements. Group comparisons of TCR breadth used two-sided Wilcoxon rank-sum tests. TCRdb took over this immuneACCESS table, retaining in-frame rearrangements with V and J assigned. Such tables are incomplete; in checked studies, under half of the missing clones stem from an unresolved V gene, and the remainder is unexplained. V and J calls and clone size are copied from that table; D and trimming were computed from the DNA. Here the sample has 380,000 or so clones; around 89% occur a single time. The biggest ten clones account for approximately 5% of the sample.

The sequence was collected from a person between 18 and 60 years old who received the Ad26.COV2.S COVID-19 vaccine or a placebo. The rearranged segments are TRBV15 and TRBJ2-1; the D gene is perhaps TRBD1, from 5 matching bases. The source material was peripheral blood, sampled in a trial of Ad26.COV2.S vaccine versus placebo. CDR3 loop: CATSPQGGPYNEQFF. The base sequence is TGTGCCACCAGCCCCCAGGGCGGCCCCTACAATGAGCAGTTCTTC.